The 28 T cell receptor beta chains below come from one sample, sequenced in a study of blood T cells in healthy people across ages. A sample-barcoded 5' primer and a J-beta primer mix were used in a second PCR of about 6 to 11 cycles. One entry per CDR3 protein, called by TCRdb with MiXCR from the 5' RACE reads. The table has some 920,000 distinct CDR3 sequences, 45% to 60% seen once. The sequenced sample was blood. Receptors originate from an older woman in good health.

This chain uses TRBV18 with TRBJ2-5; tentatively, D is TRBD2 (6 bases). The CDR3 covers 15 residues. Deletions cut 0 bases from V and 5 bases from J, with 13 bases between. From germline, CDR1 is KGHSH and CDR2 LQKENI. CDR3 amino acids: CASSPPGGGTETQYF. Written as DNA, the CDR3 is TGTGCCAGCTCACCACCGGGAGGCGGGACCGAGACCCAGTACTTC.

This clonotype was counted at least ten times. The chain couples TRBV15 to TRBJ2-7; 9 nucleotides line up with TRBD1. The CDR3 is 14 amino acids. Germline-derived CDR1 and CDR2 are LNHNV and YYDKDF (reference sequence). Unmatched junction bases numbered 2, after V lost 3 bases and J lost 2 bases. The CDR3, as DNA: TGTGCCACCAGCAGGGACAGGGGTACCTACGAGCAGTACTTC. Translation gives CATSRDRGTYEQYF. The full variable domain, rest sourced from reference TRBV15 and TRBJ2-7, is DAMVIQNPRYQVTQFGKPVTLSCSQTLNHNVMYWYQQKSSQAPKLLFHYYDKDFNNEADTPDNFQSRRPNTSFCFLDIRSPGLGDTAMYLCATSRDRGTYEQYFGPGTRLTVT.

The chain employs TRBV20-1 and TRBJ2-1; D perhaps matches TRBD2 (6 bases). Trimming removed 1 base from V and 6 bases from J, with 13 bases in between. The CDR3 extends over 14 amino acids. CDR1 is DFQATT, CDR2 SNEGSKA, per germline (reference sequence). CDR3 sequence: CSARGGGAFNEQFF. The CDR3 region has the DNA TGCAGTGCTAGAGGGGGCGGGGCTTTCAATGAGCAGTTCTTC.

V and J are TRBV28 and TRBJ2-7, with 8 bases matching TRBD1. CDR3 length: 14 residues. The germline gives CDR1 MDHEN, CDR2 SYDVKM. V dropped 7 bases and J dropped 3; count of bases not matched to a gene: 8. The CDR3 sequence is CASTYDRGNYEQYF. The CDR3 region has the DNA TGTGCCAGCACCTATGACAGGGGTAACTACGAGCAGTACTTC. Looking up the rest from reference TRBV28 and TRBJ2-7 gives the full variable domain: DVKVTQSSRYLVKRTGEKVFLECVQDMDHENMFWYRQDPGLGLRLIYFSYDVKMKEKGDIPEGYSVSREKKERFSLILESASTNQTSMYLCASTYDRGNYEQYFGPGTRLTVT.

J is TRBJ2-1 and V is TRBV5-6; D is possibly TRBD2 (6 bases). The CDR3 is made up of 16 amino acids. V gave up 4 bases and J gave up 7 bases, with 21 bases separating them. Germline V CDR1 and CDR2: SGHDT, YYEEEE. In DNA form, the CDR3 reads TGTGCCAGCAGCGCGGGGACTGGGGGATTCTATAATGAGCAGTTCTTC. It encodes CASSAGTGGFYNEQFF.

In its sample, this clonotype was seen once. The V gene is TRBV6-2 or TRBV6-3, the J gene TRBJ2-1, with D tentatively TRBD1 (6 bases). V lost 4 bases and J 2 bases, leaving 12 bases between the germline ends. CDR3 length: 15 amino acids. The germline V gene has CDR1 MNHEY and CDR2 SVGEGT. The CDR3 sequence is CASSFFGGTYNEQFF. In DNA, the CDR3 is TGTGCCAGCAGTTTTTTTGGGGGCACCTACAATGAGCAGTTCTTC.

This clonotype was seen a handful of times. J is TRBJ2-5 and V is TRBV15; D is possibly TRBD1 or TRBD2 (5 bases each). The germline gives CDR1 LNHNV, CDR2 YYDKDF (reference sequence). The germline V and J ends were trimmed by 0 bases and 2 bases, with 19 bases remaining between them. The CDR3 is 18 residues long. The CDR3 bases are TGTGCCACCAGCAGAGACGGTTTGGGGACGAGTAGACAAGAGACCCAGTACTTC. Its protein is CATSRDGLGTSRQETQYF.

This clonotype showed up just a few times. The chain recombines TRBV15 with TRBJ1-6, with 8 positions matching TRBD1. Germline-derived CDR1 and CDR2 are LNHNV and YYDKDF (reference sequence). The ends lost 0 bases at V and 9 bases at J; junction bases unmatched: 4. The length of the CDR3 is 15 residues. DNA for the CDR3: TGTGCCACCAGCAGAGATAAGGACAGGGCTTCACCCCTCCACTTT. This translates into CATSRDKDRASPLHF.

This clonotype showed up just a few times. J is TRBJ1-2 and V is TRBV2; D is unresolved. Germline V gives CDR1 SNHLY, CDR2 FYNNEI. The V end lost 4 bases, the J end lost 6 bases, and 6 bases lay between the germline ends. The CDR3 extends over 11 amino acids. The DNA for the CDR3 is TGTGCCAGCAGTGGTGGGAATGGCTACACCTTC. Encoded protein: CASSGGNGYTF.

The chain joins TRBV7-9 to TRBJ1-2; 8 bases align to TRBD1. Germline V gene data show CDR1 as SEHNR and CDR2 as FQNEAQ (reference sequence). V lost 3 bases to trimming and J lost 5 bases; unmatched junction nucleotides: 8. The CDR3 is 15 amino acids. The CDR3, as DNA: TGTGCCAGCAGCTTCCCGGGACAGGAAATATATGGCTACACCTTC. The encoded protein is CASSFPGQEIYGYTF.

The chain has TRBV14 and TRBJ2-3; 14 nucleotides match TRBD2. Germline lookup yields CDR1 SGHDN and CDR2 FVKESK. The CDR3 has 19 residues. Unmatched junction bases numbered 7, after V lost 0 bases and J lost 2 bases. This chain's CDR3 is CASSQEPRTSGRNTDTQYF. CDR3 sequence (DNA): TGTGCCAGCAGCCAAGAACCGCGGACTAGCGGGAGGAACACAGATACGCAGTATTTT.

The chain is built from TRBV7-9 and TRBJ2-7; 11 nucleotides agree with TRBD2. V was clipped by 3 bases and J by 7 bases; unmatched bases: 8. In germline, CDR1 is SEHNR, CDR2 FQNEAQ (reference sequence). The CDR3 sequence is 15 residues long. This chain's CDR3 is CASSFLLAGVDEQYF. CDR3 nucleotides: TGTGCCAGCAGCTTTTTACTAGCGGGAGTGGATGAGCAGTACTTC.

In its sample, this clonotype was seen a few times. The chain couples TRBV21-1 to TRBJ2-5. TRBV21-1 is a listed pseudogene. This CDR3 is 15 amino acids long. CDR3: CASSKEISTQETQYF. CDR3 coding DNA: TGTGCCAGCAGCAAAGAGATAAGTACCCAAGAGACCCAGTACTTC.

The chain is built from TRBV4-1 and TRBJ1-2, with TRBD1 identical over 8 bases. The V segment lost 2 bases and the J segment 4 bases; nucleotides outside the gene matches: 6. The CDR3 length is 15 residues. Per germline, CDR1 MGHRA and CDR2 YSYEKL. The CDR3 loop reads CASSQHDRGIYGYTF. The CDR3 DNA is TGCGCCAGCAGCCAACATGACAGGGGAATCTATGGCTACACCTTC.

In its sample, this clonotype was seen a few times. The chain is built from TRBV4-2 and TRBJ2-3; D remains ambiguous. The CDR3 contains 15 residues. Trimming took 1 base from V and 2 from J, leaving 10 bases between them. CDR1 and CDR2 (germline): LGHNA, YNFKEQ. Here the CDR3 DNA reads TGTGCCAGCAGCCAAGCCACCATTTTCACAGATACGCAGTATTTT. The encoded protein is CASSQATIFTDTQYF.

The chain is built from TRBV25-1 and TRBJ1-2; 8 bases align to TRBD1. Germline-derived CDR1 and CDR2 are MGHDK and SYGVNS. The CDR3 loop spans 14 amino acids. Trimming removed 6 bases from V and 8 bases from J; junction bases left unmatched: 11. The CDR3 DNA follows: TGTGCCAGCAGAGATGACAGGGGATTTGTGGGCTACACCTTC. It specifies CASRDDRGFVGYTF.

The chain links TRBV6-5 to TRBJ2-7; D might be TRBD2 (6 bases). Trimming left V 6 bases short and J 3 bases short, with 18 bases between. The germline V gene encodes CDR1 MNHEY and CDR2 SVGAGI. The CDR3 sequence is 15 residues long. The CDR3 DNA reads TGTGCCAGCAGCACCGGGAGCTCCGGAGGCTACGAGCAGTACTTC. Protein: CASSTGSSGGYEQYF.

This clonotype was detected a few times. The V and J genes are TRBV7-2 and TRBJ1-4; possible D gene TRBD1, 6 bases. The length of the CDR3 is 15 residues. Germline CDR1 SGHTA, CDR2 FQGNSA. V was pared by 3 bases and J by 8 bases, with 16 bases between. CDR3 protein: CASSLGGGGEEKLFF. The CDR3 DNA sequence: TGTGCCAGCAGCTTGGGTGGGGGGGGCGAGGAAAAACTGTTTTTT.

The chain recombines TRBV7-2 with TRBJ2-5; 8 bases fit TRBD2. CDR3 length equals 14 residues. In germline, CDR1 is SGHTA, CDR2 FQGNSA. V dropped 7 bases and J dropped 1; count of bases not matched to a gene: 5. The DNA of the CDR3 is TGTGCCAGCAAGAGTAGCGGGGTCCAAGAGACCCAGTACTTC. It encodes CASKSSGVQETQYF.

The rearrangement joins TRBV20-1 to TRBJ1-1; 8 nucleotides line up with TRBD1. Germline CDR1 is DFQATT and CDR2 is SNEGSKA (reference sequence). This CDR3 has 14 amino acids. The V segment lost 3 bases and the J segment 0 bases; nucleotides outside the gene matches: 3. The CDR3 nucleotides read TGCAGTGCTAGCCCCAGGGGGCTGAACACTGAAGCTTTCTTT. Translating gives CSASPRGLNTEAFF.

The chain is built from TRBV27 and TRBJ2-5; TRBD2 aligns across 9 bases. This CDR3 has 16 residues. Unmatched junction bases numbered 8, after V lost 5 bases and J lost 1 base. Germline V gene lookup returns CDR1 MNHEY and CDR2 SMNVEV (reference sequence). The CDR3 here is CASSLRLAALQETQYF. The CDR3 DNA reads TGTGCCAGCAGTCTAAGACTAGCGGCTCTCCAAGAGACCCAGTACTTC.

The table lists this clonotype with a few counts. CDR3 nucleotides: TGTGCCAGCAGACAGGGGCTCTCTGGGGCCAACGTCCTGACTTTC. It translates to CASRQGLSGANVLTF. This chain connects TRBV7-2 to TRBJ2-6, with TRBD1 matching 7 bases. The CDR3 extends over 15 amino acids. Germline assignment: CDR1 SGHTA and CDR2 FQGNSA. J was trimmed by 0 bases and V by 6 bases; bases with no gene match: 2.

This rearrangement joins TRBV20-1 to TRBJ1-2; unclear D gene. V gave up 4 bases and J gave up 4 bases, with 16 bases separating them. Germline-derived CDR1 and CDR2 are DFQATT and SNEGSKA (reference sequence). CDR3 length equals 14 residues. In DNA form, the CDR3 reads TGCAGTGCTATACAACCTACAAGGAGCTATGGCTACACCTTC. As protein: CSAIQPTRSYGYTF.

CDR3 residues: CASSVGVGPGFNEQFF. CDR3 nucleotides: TGTGCCAGCAGCGTAGGGGTAGGACCCGGTTTCAATGAGCAGTTCTTC. The rearrangement links TRBV9 to TRBJ2-1; D gene unclear. The CDR3 loop spans 16 amino acids. Trimming left V 0 bases short and J 6 bases short, with 16 bases between. CDR1 is SGDLS, CDR2 YYNGEE, per germline. The variable domain in full, completed from reference TRBV9 and TRBJ2-1, reads DSGVTQTPKHLITATGQRVTLRCSPRSGDLSVYWYQQSLDQGLQFLIQYYNGEERAKGNILERFSAQQFPDLHSELNLSSLELGDSALYFCASSVGVGPGFNEQFFGPGTRLTVL.

The CDR3 spells CASSLVGLAVQETQYF. Written as DNA, the CDR3 is TGTGCCAGCAGCTTAGTCGGCCTAGCGGTCCAAGAGACCCAGTACTTC. The chain has TRBV7-2 and TRBJ2-5, with 7 bases that match TRBD2. V dropped 1 base and J dropped 1; count of bases not matched to a gene: 6. The germline CDR1 and CDR2 sequences are SGHTA and FQGNSA. There are 16 residues in the CDR3.

The V and J genes are TRBV12-3 or TRBV12-4 and TRBJ2-4, with D uncertain. Matching the DNA end better, TRBJ2-7 makes the J call doubtful. The CDR3 spans 14 residues. As DNA, the CDR3 is TGTGCCAGCAGTTTATCAACTTTCCCCAACGAGCAGTACTTC. It is translated as CASSLSTFPNEQYF.

The rearrangement joins TRBV24-1 to TRBJ2-3, with 8 bases identical to TRBD2. V shed 3 bases, J shed 0 bases, and the junction held 4 bases outside the gene matches. The CDR3 is made up of 16 amino acids. The germline CDR1 and CDR2 sequences are KGHDR and SFDVKD. The CDR3 DNA sequence: TGTGCCACCAGTGATACTAGCGGTACAAGCACAGATACGCAGTATTTT. It encodes CATSDTSGTSTDTQYF.

The chain employs TRBV3-1 and TRBJ2-2; D is unresolved. The germline gives CDR1 LGHDT, CDR2 YNNKEL (reference sequence). V was pared by 2 bases and J by 2 bases, with 12 bases between. The CDR3 sequence is 16 residues long. Written as DNA, the CDR3 is TGTGCCAGCAGCCAAAGGCCCGGACCTAACACCGGGGAGCTGTTTTTT. This encodes CASSQRPGPNTGELFF.